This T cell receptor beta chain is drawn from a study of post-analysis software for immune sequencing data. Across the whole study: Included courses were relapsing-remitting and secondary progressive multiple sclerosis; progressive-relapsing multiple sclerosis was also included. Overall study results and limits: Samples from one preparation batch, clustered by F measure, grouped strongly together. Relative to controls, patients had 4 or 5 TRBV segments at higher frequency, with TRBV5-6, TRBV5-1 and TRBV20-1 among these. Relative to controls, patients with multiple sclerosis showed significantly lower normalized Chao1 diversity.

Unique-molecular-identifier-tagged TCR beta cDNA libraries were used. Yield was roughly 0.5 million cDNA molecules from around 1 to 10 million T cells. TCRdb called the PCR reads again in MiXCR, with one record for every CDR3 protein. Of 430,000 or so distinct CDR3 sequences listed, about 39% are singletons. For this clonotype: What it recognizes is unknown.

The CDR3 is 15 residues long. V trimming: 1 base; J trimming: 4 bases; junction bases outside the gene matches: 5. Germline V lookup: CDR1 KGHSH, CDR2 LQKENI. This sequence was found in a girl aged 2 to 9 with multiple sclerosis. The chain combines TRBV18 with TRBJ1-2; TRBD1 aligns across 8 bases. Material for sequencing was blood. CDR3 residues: CASSPRDRGFYGYTF. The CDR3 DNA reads TGTGCCAGCTCACCACGAGACAGGGGCTTCTATGGCTACACCTTC.